This entry concerns a single TCR beta chain. Germline V gene lookup returns CDR1 LGHNT and CDR2 FRNRAP. The CDR3 runs to 13 residues. V lost 6 bases and J lost 8; bases outside the gene matches: 4. The table came from immunoSEQ multiplex PCR; TCRdb's copy has only in-frame clones and leaves some out. The data hold under 80,000 clones, with about 87% observed a single time. The data were obtained in a study of T cell responses to AZD1222 COVID-19 vaccine. V usage is TRBV12-5 and J usage is TRBJ1-3; 10 nucleotides match TRBD1. The TCR originated in an adult in good health. Sequencing used peripheral blood, obtained on day 0 of AZD1222 vaccination. The CDR3: CASGTGGGDTIYF. The CDR3 DNA reads as TGTGCTAGTGGGACAGGGGGCGGTGACACCATATATTTT.